This TCR beta chain came from a study of radiotherapy plus CTLA-4 blockade in lung cancer. Findings and limits, study-wide: TCR clones originating in tumors grew in number in blood after radiotherapy plus ipilimumab.

This CDR3 comprises 15 residues. Germline V CDR1 and CDR2: MNHNS, SASEGT. V was clipped by 1 base and J by 4 bases, with 13 bases between them. Generated by immunoSEQ multiplex PCR, the TCRdb table keeps only in-frame clones and is missing some. The sample shows about 40,000 clones, approximately 70% of them seen only once. Notes on this clone: Its antigen is currently unknown.

Those patients who had chemo-refractory metastatic non-small-cell lung cancer were given focal radiation along with CTLA-4 blockade through ipilimumab. The sample consisted of peripheral blood, taken from a patient treated with radiotherapy plus ipilimumab. This clonotype originated in a human donor with non-small cell lung cancer who had stable disease on radiotherapy plus ipilimumab. The chain recombines TRBV6-1 with TRBJ1-2; no firm D call. CDR3 bases: TGTGCCAGCAGTGAAGGTGGCGGGGTCATCTATGGCTACACCTTC. This codes for CASSEGGGVIYGYTF.